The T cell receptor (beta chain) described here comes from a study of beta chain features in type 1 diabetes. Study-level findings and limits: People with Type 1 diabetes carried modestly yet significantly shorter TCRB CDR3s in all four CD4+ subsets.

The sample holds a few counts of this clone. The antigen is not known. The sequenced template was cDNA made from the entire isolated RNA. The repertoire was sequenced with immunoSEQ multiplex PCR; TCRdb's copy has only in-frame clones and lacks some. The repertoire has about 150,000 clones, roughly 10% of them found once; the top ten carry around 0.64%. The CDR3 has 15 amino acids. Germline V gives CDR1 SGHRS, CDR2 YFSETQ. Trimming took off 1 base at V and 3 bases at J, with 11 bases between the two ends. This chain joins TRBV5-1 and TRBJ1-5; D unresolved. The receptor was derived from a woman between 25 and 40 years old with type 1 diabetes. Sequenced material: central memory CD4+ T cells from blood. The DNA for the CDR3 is TGCGCCAGCAGCTTGAACGACAACTCCAATCAGCCCCAGCATTTT. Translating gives CASSLNDNSNQPQHF.